This paragraph covers one T cell receptor (beta chain) sequence. Its antigen remains unknown. The data belong to a study of T cells in tuberculosis. Whole-study context: T cells were selected with CD1B tetramers loaded with glucose monomycolate.

General study findings and limits: Samples were chosen by availability of cryopreserved specimens.

This table comes from immunoSEQ multiplex PCR, and its TCRdb copy is limited to in-frame clones, with some not included. The sample has approximately 30,000 clones; under 98% are singletons. At study entry, adolescents had tuberculin skin tests and IGRA screening. Each clinical donor contributed on average approximately 100,000 T cells from unsorted cryopreserved PBMC. The CDR3 sequence is 16 residues long. Germline V gives CDR1 SEHNR, CDR2 FQNEAQ (reference sequence). With 4 bases clipped from V and 0 bases from J, the junction kept 7 bases outside the gene matches. The receptor was derived from a donor aged 10 to 29 with latent tuberculosis or without tuberculosis infection. The sequenced sample consisted of PBMCs. The rearrangement joins TRBV7-9 to TRBJ2-7, with 9 bases fitting TRBD2. CDR3 protein: CASSSPGTSSSYEQYF. CDR3 DNA sequence: TGTGCCAGCAGCTCCCCTGGGACTAGCAGCTCCTACGAGCAGTACTTC.